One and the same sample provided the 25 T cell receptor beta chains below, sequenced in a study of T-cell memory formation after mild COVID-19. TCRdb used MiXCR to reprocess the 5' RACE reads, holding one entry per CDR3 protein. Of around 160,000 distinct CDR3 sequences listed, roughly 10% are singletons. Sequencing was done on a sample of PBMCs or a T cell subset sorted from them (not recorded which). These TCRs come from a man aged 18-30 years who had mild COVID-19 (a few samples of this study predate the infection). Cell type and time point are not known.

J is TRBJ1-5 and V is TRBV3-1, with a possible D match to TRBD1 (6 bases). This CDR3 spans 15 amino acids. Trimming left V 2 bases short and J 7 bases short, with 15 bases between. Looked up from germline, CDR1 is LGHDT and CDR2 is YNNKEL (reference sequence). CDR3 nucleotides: TGTGCCAGCAGCCAAAGGGGGTTTGGGGACCAGCCCCAGCATTTT. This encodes CASSQRGFGDQPQHF.

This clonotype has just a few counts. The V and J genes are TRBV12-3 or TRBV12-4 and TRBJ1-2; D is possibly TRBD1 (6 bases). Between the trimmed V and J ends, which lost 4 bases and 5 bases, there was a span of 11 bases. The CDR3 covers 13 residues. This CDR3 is CASSSFGTYGYTF. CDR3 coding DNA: TGTGCCAGCAGTTCCTTTGGGACATATGGCTACACCTTC.

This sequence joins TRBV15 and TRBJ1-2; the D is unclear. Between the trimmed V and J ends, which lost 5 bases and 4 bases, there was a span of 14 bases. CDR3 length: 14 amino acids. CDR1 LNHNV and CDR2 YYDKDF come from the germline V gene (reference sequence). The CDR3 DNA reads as TGTGCCACCAGCCGAGGCTACACGTTCTATGGCTACACCTTC. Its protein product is CATSRGYTFYGYTF.

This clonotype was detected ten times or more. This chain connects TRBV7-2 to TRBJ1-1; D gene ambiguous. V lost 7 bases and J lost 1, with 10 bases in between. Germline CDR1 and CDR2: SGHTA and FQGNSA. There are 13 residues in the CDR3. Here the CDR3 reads CASTPQQNTEAFF. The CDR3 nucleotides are TGTGCCAGCACCCCCCAACAGAACACTGAAGCTTTCTTT.

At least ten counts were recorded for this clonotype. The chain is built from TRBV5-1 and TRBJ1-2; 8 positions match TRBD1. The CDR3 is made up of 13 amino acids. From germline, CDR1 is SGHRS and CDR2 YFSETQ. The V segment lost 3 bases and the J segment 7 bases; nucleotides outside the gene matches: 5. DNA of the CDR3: TGCGCCAGCAGCTCTGGACAGGGCGCTGGCTACACCTTC. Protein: CASSSGQGAGYTF.

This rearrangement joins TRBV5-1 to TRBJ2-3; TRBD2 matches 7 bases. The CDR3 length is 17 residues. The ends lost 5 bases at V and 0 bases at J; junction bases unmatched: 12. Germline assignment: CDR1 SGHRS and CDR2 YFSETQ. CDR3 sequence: CASSSTGGAVSTDTQYF. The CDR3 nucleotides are TGCGCCAGCAGTTCAACGGGGGGAGCCGTTAGCACAGATACGCAGTATTTT.

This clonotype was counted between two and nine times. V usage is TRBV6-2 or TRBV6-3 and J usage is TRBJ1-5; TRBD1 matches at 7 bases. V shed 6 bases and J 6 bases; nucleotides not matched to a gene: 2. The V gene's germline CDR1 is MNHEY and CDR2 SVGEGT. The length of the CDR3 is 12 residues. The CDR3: CASSHRGQPQHF. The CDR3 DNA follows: TGTGCCAGCAGCCACAGGGGTCAGCCCCAGCATTTT.

The CDR3 nucleotides are TGTGCCAGCAGTGGATTGACAGTTTCTGAAGCTTTCTTT. Residues: CASSGLTVSEAFF. V usage is TRBV25-1 and J usage is TRBJ1-1; TRBD1 might be the D (5 bases). The CDR3 covers 13 residues. Germline CDR1 is MGHDK and CDR2 is SYGVNS. V shed 4 bases and J shed 6 bases, with 12 bases lying between them.

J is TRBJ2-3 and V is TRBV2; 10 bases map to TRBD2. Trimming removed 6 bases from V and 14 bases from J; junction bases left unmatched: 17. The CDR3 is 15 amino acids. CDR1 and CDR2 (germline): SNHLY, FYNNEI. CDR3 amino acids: CASSRHLAGARGGYF. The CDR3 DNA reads TGTGCCAGCAGCAGGCATCTAGCGGGGGCTCGCGGTGGGTATTTT. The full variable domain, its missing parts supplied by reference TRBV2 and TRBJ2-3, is EPEVTQTPSHQVTQMGQEVILRCVPISNHLYFYWYRQILGQKVEFLVSFYNNEISEKSEIFDDQFSVERPDGSNFTLKIRSTKLEDSAMYFCASSRHLAGARGGYFGPGTRLTVL.

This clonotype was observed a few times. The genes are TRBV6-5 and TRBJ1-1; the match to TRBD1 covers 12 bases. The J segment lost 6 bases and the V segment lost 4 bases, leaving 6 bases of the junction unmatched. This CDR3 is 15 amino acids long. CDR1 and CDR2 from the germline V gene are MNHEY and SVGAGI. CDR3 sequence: CASSWGGQGASEAFF. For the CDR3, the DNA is TGTGCCAGCAGTTGGGGGGGACAGGGGGCATCTGAAGCTTTCTTT.

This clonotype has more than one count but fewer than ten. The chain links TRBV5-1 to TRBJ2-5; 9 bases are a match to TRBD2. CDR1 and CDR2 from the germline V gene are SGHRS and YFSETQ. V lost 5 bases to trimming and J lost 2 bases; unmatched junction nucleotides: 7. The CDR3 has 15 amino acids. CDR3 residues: CASRPASGKQETQYF. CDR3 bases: TGCGCCAGCAGGCCGGCTAGCGGGAAGCAAGAGACCCAGTACTTC.

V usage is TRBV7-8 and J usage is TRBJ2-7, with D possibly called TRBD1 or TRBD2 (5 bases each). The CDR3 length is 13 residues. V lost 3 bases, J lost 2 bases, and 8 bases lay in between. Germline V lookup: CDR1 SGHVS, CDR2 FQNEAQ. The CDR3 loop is CASSFQGPYEQYF. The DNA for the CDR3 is TGTGCCAGCAGCTTCCAGGGACCCTACGAGCAGTACTTC.

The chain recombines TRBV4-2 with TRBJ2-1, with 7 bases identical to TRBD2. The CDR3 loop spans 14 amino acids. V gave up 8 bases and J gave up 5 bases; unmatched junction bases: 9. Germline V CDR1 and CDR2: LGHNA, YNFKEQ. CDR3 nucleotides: TGTGCCAGCGGGGAGCGGGGACCGAACAATGAGCAGTTCTTC. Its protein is CASGERGPNNEQFF.

The CDR3 DNA reads TGTGCCAGCAGCCAAGGGGGGTTTCCCACAGATACGCAGTATTTT. Translating it yields CASSQGGFPTDTQYF. The rearrangement links TRBV3-1 to TRBJ2-3; possibly TRBD1 or TRBD2 for D (5 bases each). V was shortened by 1 base and J by 2 bases, with 10 bases between the two germline ends. Germline CDR1 and CDR2: LGHDT and YNNKEL (reference sequence). The CDR3 is 15 residues long.

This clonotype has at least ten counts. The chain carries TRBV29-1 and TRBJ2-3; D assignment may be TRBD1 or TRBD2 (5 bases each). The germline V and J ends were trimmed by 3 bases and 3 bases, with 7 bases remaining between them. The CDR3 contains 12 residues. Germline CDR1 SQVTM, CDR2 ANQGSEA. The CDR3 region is CSVDEGTDTQYF. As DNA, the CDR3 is TGCAGCGTTGACGAGGGGACAGATACGCAGTATTTT.

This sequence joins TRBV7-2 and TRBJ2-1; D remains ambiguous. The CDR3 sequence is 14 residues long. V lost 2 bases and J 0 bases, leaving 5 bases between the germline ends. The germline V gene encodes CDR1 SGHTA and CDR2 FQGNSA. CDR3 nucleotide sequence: TGTGCCAGCAGCTTAACGAGCTCCTACAATGAGCAGTTCTTC. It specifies CASSLTSSYNEQFF.

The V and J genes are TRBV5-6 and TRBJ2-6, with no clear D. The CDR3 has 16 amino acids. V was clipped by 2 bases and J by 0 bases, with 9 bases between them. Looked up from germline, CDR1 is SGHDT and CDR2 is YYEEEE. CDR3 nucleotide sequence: TGTGCCAGCAGCTTAGGAGTGAGCTCTGGGGCCAACGTCCTGACTTTC. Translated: CASSLGVSSGANVLTF.

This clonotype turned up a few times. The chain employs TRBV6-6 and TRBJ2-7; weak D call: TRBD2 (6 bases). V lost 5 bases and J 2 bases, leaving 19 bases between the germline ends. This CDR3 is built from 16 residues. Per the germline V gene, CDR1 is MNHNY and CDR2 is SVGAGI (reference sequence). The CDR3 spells CASSDRSGPPPYEQYF. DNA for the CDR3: TGTGCCAGCAGTGACCGGAGCGGGCCTCCCCCCTACGAGCAGTACTTC.

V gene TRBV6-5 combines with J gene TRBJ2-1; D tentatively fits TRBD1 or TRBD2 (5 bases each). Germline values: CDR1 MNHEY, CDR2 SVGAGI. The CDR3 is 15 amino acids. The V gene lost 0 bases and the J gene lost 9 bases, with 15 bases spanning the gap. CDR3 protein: CASSYSNRRGGEQFF. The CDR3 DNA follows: TGTGCCAGCAGTTACTCGAACAGACGGGGCGGTGAGCAGTTCTTC.

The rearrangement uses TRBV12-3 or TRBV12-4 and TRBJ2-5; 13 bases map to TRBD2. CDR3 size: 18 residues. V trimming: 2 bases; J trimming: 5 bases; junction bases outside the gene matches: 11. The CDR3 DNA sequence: TGTGCCAGCAGTTTATATTCCCGACTAGCGGGGGGCTGGGAGACCCAGTACTTC. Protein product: CASSLYSRLAGGWETQYF.

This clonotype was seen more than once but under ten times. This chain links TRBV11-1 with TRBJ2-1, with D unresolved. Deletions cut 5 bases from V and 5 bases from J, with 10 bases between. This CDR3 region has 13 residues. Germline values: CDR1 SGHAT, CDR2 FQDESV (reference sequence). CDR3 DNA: TGTGCCAGCAGCATAACAGCCGACAATGAGCAGTTCTTC. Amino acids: CASSITADNEQFF.

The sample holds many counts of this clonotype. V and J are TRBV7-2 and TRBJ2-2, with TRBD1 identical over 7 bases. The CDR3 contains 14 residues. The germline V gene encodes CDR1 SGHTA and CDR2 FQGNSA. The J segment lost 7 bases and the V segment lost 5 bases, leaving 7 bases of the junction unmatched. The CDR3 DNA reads TGTGCCAGCAGCCCGCTGACAGGGAGCGGGGAGCTGTTTTTT. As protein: CASSPLTGSGELFF.

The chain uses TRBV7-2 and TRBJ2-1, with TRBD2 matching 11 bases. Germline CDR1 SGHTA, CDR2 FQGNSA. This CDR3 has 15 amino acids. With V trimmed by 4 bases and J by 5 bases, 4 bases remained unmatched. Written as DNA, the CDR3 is TGTGCCAGCAGCTCGACTAGCGGGGTAGACAATGAGCAGTTCTTC. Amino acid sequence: CASSSTSGVDNEQFF.

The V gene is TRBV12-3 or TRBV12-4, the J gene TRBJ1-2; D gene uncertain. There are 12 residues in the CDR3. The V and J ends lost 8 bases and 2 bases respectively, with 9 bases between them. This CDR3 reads CASGAINYGYTF. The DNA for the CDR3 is TGTGCCAGCGGAGCTATCAACTATGGCTACACCTTC.

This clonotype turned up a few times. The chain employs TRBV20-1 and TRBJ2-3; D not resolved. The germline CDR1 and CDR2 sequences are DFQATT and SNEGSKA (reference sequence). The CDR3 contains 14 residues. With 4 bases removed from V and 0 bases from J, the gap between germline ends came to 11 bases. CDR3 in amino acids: CSAKANTSTDTQYF. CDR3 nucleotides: TGCAGTGCTAAAGCCAACACTAGCACAGATACGCAGTATTTT.